The present entry profiles one T cell receptor (beta chain) with its context. Its antigen is undetermined. Using unique molecular identifiers, the investigators prepared the TCRbeta library. Each CDR3 protein is one row after TCRdb ran MiXCR on the PCR reads. The sample contains about 1,000,000 distinct CDR3 sequences, around 30% of which appear only once. Germline V gene lookup returns CDR1 MGHRA and CDR2 YSYEKL. The CDR3 consists of 15 residues. V was clipped by 0 bases and J by 1 base, with 7 bases between them. These data originate in a study of T-cell reconstitution after alpha-beta-depleted transplantation in children. Notes on the study in general: The origin of alpha-beta T cells about two months after transplant was reportedly several hundred expanded graft clones. After one year, T-cell counts and TCRbeta diversity mostly came from new T cells. Surviving recipient cells, namely T cells and thymic progenitors, were the source of high day-60 TCRbeta diversity in some patients.

The sample was PBMCs, mostly from graft donor cells, taken 360 days after TCRalphabeta/CD19-depleted stem cell transplant. The chain carries TRBV4-1 and TRBJ1-5, with a tentative D call TRBD1 (6 bases). This clonotype was obtained from a boy younger than two who had a stem cell transplant for SCID, so the T cells may come from the graft donor. The DNA of the CDR3 is TGCGCCAGCAGCCAAGAAGGACAGAGCAATCAGCCCCAGCATTTT. Residues: CASSQEGQSNQPQHF.